This TCR beta chain was recorded in a study of cytomegalovirus exposure and HLA in healthy donors. Study details: Unique TCR beta sequences numbering approximately 120 million came from around 180 million T cells in an earlier analysis.

Details on this clone: Its antigen is undetermined.

PCR primers comprised 60 Vbeta and 13 Jbeta primers. Repertoires were generated with immunoSEQ multiplex PCR, while TCRdb's copy carries only in-frame clones and drops some. The repertoire holds around 150,000 clones, with roughly 82% as singletons. General observations from the study: It was reported in a later analysis that an Asian-associated ancestry cluster showed fewer N-insertions than the 666-donor mean. Among the CMV-associated chains, three were confirmed in vitro as specific for CMV antigens. Later analysis showed most CMV-associated TCR beta chains appearing HLA-restricted.

The sample comprised PBMCs. The sequence was collected from a man between 45 and 60 years old in good health and CMV-seropositive.

The CDR3: CASSAGGVTNEKLFF. DNA for the CDR3: TGTGCCAGCAGTGCTGGGGGCGTAACTAATGAAAAACTGTTTTTT. The V and J genes are TRBV6-1 and TRBJ1-4; possibly TRBD1 for D (6 bases). The V end was cut by 4 bases, the J end by 1 base, with 10 bases between. This CDR3 has 15 residues. CDR1 and CDR2 from the germline V gene are MNHNS and SASEGT.